This TCR beta chain is from a study of early T cells in non-severe SARS-CoV-2 infection. Study-wide context: Sequenced bulk RNA came from whole blood that was unsorted, and chains were unpaired.

This clonotype came up a few times. No antigen is known for it. Researchers tagged individual cDNA molecules with unique molecular identifiers. TCRdb analysed the 5' RACE reads with MiXCR anew, one entry per CDR3 protein. The table includes about 26,000 distinct CDR3 sequences, roughly 4.5% detected once. There are 16 residues in the CDR3. V gave up 5 bases and J gave up 5 bases; unmatched junction bases: 8. Looked up from germline, CDR1 is LGHDT and CDR2 is YNNKEL (reference sequence). Overall study results and limits: Matching against VDJdb likely underestimated virus-specific expansions, favoring anti-spike CD8.

The sequencing sample was made of whole blood. The chain couples TRBV3-1 to TRBJ2-1; 11 bases agree with TRBD2. This sequence originates from an adult who was a healthcare worker with PCR-confirmed SARS-CoV-2 infection or an uninfected control (not recorded which). The CDR3 DNA sequence: TGTGCCAGCAGCAAACCGGGACTAGCGGCTGACAATGAGCAGTTCTTC. Translated: CASSKPGLAADNEQFF.